This is a list of T cell receptor beta chains from one sample in a study of technical replicates of blood from a handful of donors. TCRdb's copy holds only in-frame clones and misses some; the assay was immunoSEQ multiplex PCR. Of 60,000 to 90,000 clones in the sample, roughly 89% were seen once. Sequenced sample: T cells isolated from PBMCs. These receptors originate from a human donor in good health. Each CDR3 is given with its conserved first and last residue. The order of the fields is clone size, D gene, V gene, J gene, CDR3 DNA, CDR3 protein. A D gene is named only where the DNA matches it firmly. Only some rows state a clone size, as once, few, many or a class for expanded clones.

abundance: NA
d_gene: NA
v_gene: TRBV9
j_gene: TRBJ1-2
CDR3nt: TGTGCCAGCAGCGGGGGGGAGGGTGTACACACCTTC
CDR3aa: CASSGGEGVHTF

abundance: once
d_gene: NA
v_gene: TRBV27
j_gene: TRBJ2-1
CDR3nt: TGTGCCAGCAGTCACCGAACAGGGAATGAGCAGTTCTTC
CDR3aa: CASSHRTGNEQFF

abundance: NA
d_gene: NA
v_gene: TRBV30
j_gene: TRBJ2-3
CDR3nt: TGTGCCTGGAGTCAGAGGGAGTTAGACACAGATACGCAGTATTTT
CDR3aa: CAWSQRELDTDTQYF

abundance: once
d_gene: TRBD2
v_gene: TRBV7-9
j_gene: TRBJ2-5
CDR3nt: TGTGCCAGCAGCCCCCGGGAGGCGGAGGGCCTAGAGACCCAGTACTTC
CDR3aa: CASSPREAEGLETQYF

abundance: NA
d_gene: TRBD1
v_gene: TRBV5-1
j_gene: TRBJ2-7
CDR3nt: TGCGCCAGCAGCTCCGGGACAGTTAACGGCGAGCAGTACTTC
CDR3aa: CASSSGTVNGEQYF

abundance: NA
d_gene: NA
v_gene: TRBV4-1
j_gene: TRBJ2-3
CDR3nt: TGCGCCAGCAGCCAAGACCCAGTTGCAGATACGCAGTATTTT
CDR3aa: CASSQDPVADTQYF

abundance: NA
d_gene: TRBD2
v_gene: TRBV6-5
j_gene: TRBJ2-1
CDR3nt: TGTGCCACGTCCCGGGCGGGAGCGGACTACAATGAGCAGTTCTTC
CDR3aa: CATSRAGADYNEQFF

abundance: NA
d_gene: NA
v_gene: TRBV9
j_gene: TRBJ1-3
CDR3nt: TGTGCCAGCAGCGTTTCAGGGAAAGGAAACACCATATATTTT
CDR3aa: CASSVSGKGNTIYF

abundance: NA
d_gene: NA
v_gene: TRBV21-1
j_gene: TRBJ2-7
CDR3nt: TGTGCCAGCAGCAAAGCCCCAGGGAAACTATCCTCAATCCCCTACGAGCAGTACTTC
CDR3aa: CASSKAPGKLSSIPYEQYF

abundance: NA
d_gene: TRBD2
v_gene: TRBV5-1
j_gene: TRBJ2-1
CDR3nt: TGCGCCAGCAGCTCAGCCGGGACTAGCGGGAGTTTCCATGAGCAGTTCTTC
CDR3aa: CASSSAGTSGSFHEQFF

abundance: NA
d_gene: NA
v_gene: TRBV4-3
j_gene: TRBJ2-7
CDR3nt: TGCGCCAGCAGCCACTTAGTCGGGACAAAGAGCTCCTACGAGCAGTACTTC
CDR3aa: CASSHLVGTKSSYEQYF

abundance: NA
d_gene: NA
v_gene: TRBV2
j_gene: TRBJ2-7
CDR3nt: TGTGCCAGGAGTGCGGTCGTATCGCCCTACGAGCAGTACTTC
CDR3aa: CARSAVVSPYEQYF

abundance: NA
d_gene: TRBD2
v_gene: TRBV4-1
j_gene: TRBJ2-1
CDR3nt: TGCGCCAGCAGCCAAGTTGGGGAGGGAGCTATTATTGAGCAGTTCTTC
CDR3aa: CASSQVGEGAIIEQFF

abundance: NA
d_gene: NA
v_gene: TRBV25-1
j_gene: TRBJ2-5
CDR3nt: TGTGCCAGCAGGCGAGACAGCGAGACCCAGTACTTC
CDR3aa: CASRRDSETQYF

abundance: NA
d_gene: NA
v_gene: TRBV5-5
j_gene: TRBJ2-7
CDR3nt: TGTGCCAGCAGCTTTGATGCGGCTCCCCCTTACGAGCAGTACTTC
CDR3aa: CASSFDAAPPYEQYF

abundance: NA
d_gene: NA
v_gene: TRBV9
j_gene: TRBJ1-5
CDR3nt: TGTGCCAGCAGCCAGGCTTGGGCCAATCAGCCCCAGCATTTT
CDR3aa: CASSQAWANQPQHF

abundance: NA
d_gene: NA
v_gene: TRBV7-3
j_gene: TRBJ2-7
CDR3nt: TGTGCCAGCAGCACACAGGACGAGCAGTACTTC
CDR3aa: CASSTQDEQYF

abundance: NA
d_gene: NA
v_gene: TRBV9
j_gene: TRBJ2-7
CDR3nt: TGTGCCAGCAGCGAGGGGGGGGAGGGCTACGAGCAGTACTTC
CDR3aa: CASSEGGEGYEQYF

abundance: once
d_gene: TRBD2
v_gene: TRBV18
j_gene: TRBJ2-1
CDR3nt: TGTGCCAGCTCTCCCTCCGGGAGCGGGAACAATGAGCAGTTCTTC
CDR3aa: CASSPSGSGNNEQFF

abundance: NA
d_gene: TRBD2
v_gene: TRBV2
j_gene: TRBJ2-5
CDR3nt: TGTGCCAGCAGTGTAGCTGGGACTAACCAAGAGACCCAGTACTTC
CDR3aa: CASSVAGTNQETQYF